This is a list of T cell receptor beta chains from one sample in a study of Ad26.COV2.S vaccination and SARS-CoV-2 variants. Profiled with immunoSEQ multiplex PCR; TCRdb holds only in-frame clones, not every one. This sample has 250,000 or so clones; around 88% occur once, and the top ten carry about 2.8%. Source: peripheral blood, taken in a trial of Ad26.COV2.S vaccine versus placebo. The receptors here all came from a person between 18 and 60 years old who received the Ad26.COV2.S COVID-19 vaccine or a placebo. The CDR3 runs from the conserved cysteine through the conserved F or W. A D gene is named only where the DNA matches it firmly. The size field is filled for only some rows; it gives once, few, many or a size class.

clone size	V gene	J gene	D gene	CDR3 DNA	CDR3 protein
.	TRBV6-2/TRBV6-3	TRBJ1-3	.	TGTGCCAGCAGTTACGGCGGGACTGGAAACACCATATATTTT	CASSYGGTGNTIYF
.	TRBV27	TRBJ1-2	.	TGTGCCAGCAGTTTATCGGGTCAGGGAAACTATGGCTACACCTTC	CASSLSGQGNYGYTF
few	TRBV7-2	TRBJ1-5	.	TGTGCCAGCAGCTTAGACAGGGAGGGGGCCCAGCATTTT	CASSLDREGAQHF
.	TRBV7-2	TRBJ2-5	.	TGTGCCAGCAGCAAGGACAGAGGACAGACCCAGTACTTC	CASSKDRGQTQYF
.	TRBV6-2/TRBV6-3	TRBJ2-5	TRBD2	TGTGCCAGCAGTTCCGGACTAGCGGGAGCCCCAGGGGAGACCCAGTACTTC	CASSSGLAGAPGETQYF
.	TRBV7-9	TRBJ1-1	.	TGTGCCAGCAGCTTAGAGGGAGACGGGCCTTTT	CASSLEGDGPF
.	TRBV6-5	TRBJ2-7	.	TGTGCCAGCACCATAGGCGGCAGGGCAATGAAGGAGCAGTACTTC	CASTIGGRAMKEQYF
.	TRBV30	TRBJ2-3	TRBD1	TGTGCGCGAGGGGGACTGGGACAGGGTACGCAGTATTTT	CARGGLGQGTQYF
.	TRBV5-1	TRBJ2-1	TRBD2	TGCGCCAGCAGCCCCGGCGGGGCTAGCGGGAGGGGGAATATCTTC	CASSPGGASGRGNIF
.	TRBV7-8	TRBJ1-4	.	TGTGCCAGCAGCTTAGGGTCCGGATGGGACGGTGAAAAACTGTTTTTT	CASSLGSGWDGEKLFF
.	TRBV7-3	TRBJ1-6	.	TGTGCCAGCAGCTTAGAGGGGAGGAGTAATTCACCCCTCCACTTT	CASSLEGRSNSPLHF
.	TRBV28	TRBJ2-7	.	TGTGCCAGCAAGGAGTCGACCGGAATGAGGGAGCAGTACTTC	CASKESTGMREQYF
.	TRBV7-2	TRBJ1-3	TRBD1	TGTGCCAGCAGCTTAGTATACTCCGGGACAGGGCTGGGAAACACCATATATTTT	CASSLVYSGTGLGNTIYF
.	TRBV18	TRBJ1-2	TRBD1	TGTGCCAGCTCACCAGCTTATGAGGACAGGGACAACTATGGCTACACCTTC	CASSPAYEDRDNYGYTF
.	TRBV5-1	TRBJ1-1	TRBD1	TGCGCCAGCAGCAGGTCGGGACAGACTGAAGCTTTCTTT	CASSRSGQTEAFF
.	TRBV25-1	TRBJ2-1	TRBD2	TGTGCCAGCAGTGAAGCGAGGACTAGCGGGATCGCCAAGCAGTTCTTC	CASSEARTSGIAKQFF
.	TRBV6-6	TRBJ2-7	TRBD1	TGTGCCAGCAGGGGACAGGCATCAGCCTACGAGCAGTACTTC	CASRGQASAYEQYF
.	TRBV5-6	TRBJ2-4	.	TGTGCCAGCAGCTTGCAGGGCGAAAACATTCAGTACTTC	CASSLQGENIQYF
.	TRBV27	TRBJ2-2	TRBD2	TGTGCCAGCAGTTCCCCCCTACTAGCGGGAAGGGGGACCGGGGAGCTGTTTTTT	CASSSPLLAGRGTGELFF
.	TRBV10-3	TRBJ1-6	.	TGTGCCATCAGCCCTAGGACGGTGAGCTCCTATAATTCACCCCTCCACTTT	CAISPRTVSSYNSPLHF
.	TRBV11-2	TRBJ2-7	.	TGTGCCAGCAGCCAAAGTAGGAGCTCCTACGAGCAGTACTTC	CASSQSRSSYEQYF
few	TRBV4-3	TRBJ1-2	.	TGCGCCAGCAGCCAAGAGATCAGGGGTTATAGCGGCTACACCTTC	CASSQEIRGYSGYTF
.	TRBV7-6	TRBJ2-6	.	TGTGCCAGCAGCTTAGGGGCATACTCTGGGGCCAACGTCCTGACTTTC	CASSLGAYSGANVLTF
.	TRBV19	TRBJ2-2	TRBD2	TGTGCCAGTAGTATCGGGAGGCAGATAGGAACCGGGGAGCTGTTTTTT	CASSIGRQIGTGELFF
.	TRBV11-2	TRBJ2-5	TRBD2	TGTGCCAGCAGCTTAAGTCCTTTGACTAGCGGGCAAGAGACCCAGTACTTC	CASSLSPLTSGQETQYF
.	TRBV27	TRBJ1-6	TRBD1	TGTGCCAGCACCCCCCTCCAGGGGACAGGATCCTATAATTCACCCCTCCACTTT	CASTPLQGTGSYNSPLHF
once	TRBV7-9	TRBJ2-7	TRBD2	TGTGCCAGCAGCCTACTTGGCGGGGGGTCTCCCTACGAGCAGTACTTC	CASSLLGGGSPYEQYF
.	TRBV3-1/TRBV3-2	TRBJ1-1	.	TGTGCCAGCAGCCAAGATCGGGCGCCTCGGGGGAGATGGACCGAAGCTTTCTTT	CASSQDRAPRGRWTEAFF
.	TRBV6-4	TRBJ1-2	TRBD1	TGTGCCAGCAGTCCCGGGACAGGGGGCGGCTACACCTTC	CASSPGTGGGYTF
once	TRBV6-5	TRBJ2-2	.	TGTGCCAGCAGCCTAGCTCCCTACACCGGGGAGCTGTTTTTT	CASSLAPYTGELFF
.	TRBV7-2	TRBJ2-3	TRBD2	TGTGCCAGCACCGTAGCGGGGGAAGATACGCAGTATTTT	CASTVAGEDTQYF
.	TRBV9	TRBJ2-1	.	TGTGCCAGCAGCCCACAGCGGGTTAGCTCCTACAATGAGCAGTTCTTC	CASSPQRVSSYNEQFF
once	TRBV4-3	TRBJ1-3	.	TGCGCCAGCAGCCAAGATCGGGCCAGGGGCTCGAACTCTGGAAACACCATATATTTT	CASSQDRARGSNSGNTIYF
.	TRBV13	TRBJ1-6	.	TGTGCCAGCAGCTTAGGAGGAGGGTTCTCCTATAATTCACCCCTCCACTTT	CASSLGGGFSYNSPLHF
.	TRBV4-1	TRBJ1-6	.	TGCGCCAGCAGCCCCAGACAGGATAATTCACCCCTCCACTTT	CASSPRQDNSPLHF
.	TRBV7-9	TRBJ1-3	.	TGTGCCAGCAGCTTAACCAGGGAATCTGGAAACACCATATATTTT	CASSLTRESGNTIYF
.	TRBV6-2/TRBV6-3	TRBJ1-5	.	TGTGCCAGCAGTTTAGAGGGTCCAGGCAATCAGCCCCAGCATTTT	CASSLEGPGNQPQHF
.	TRBV7-9	TRBJ1-6	.	TGTGCCAGCAGCTTAGAAGAGAGCTCCTATAATTCACCCCTCCACTTT	CASSLEESSYNSPLHF
.	TRBV4-2	TRBJ1-5	.	TGTGCCAGCAGCCAGGGGGTACAGGGTCCGAATCAGCCCCAGCATTTT	CASSQGVQGPNQPQHF
.	TRBV18	TRBJ1-1	.	TGTGCCAGCTCACCACATGAAGGGTCGGCTGAAGCTTTCTTT	CASSPHEGSAEAFF
few	TRBV13	TRBJ2-2	TRBD1	TGTGCCAGCAGCTGGACAGGGATGAACACCGGGGAGCTGTTTTTT	CASSWTGMNTGELFF
few	TRBV4-3	TRBJ2-2	.	TGCGCCAGCAGCCAAGACTACAACGGGGAGCTGTTTTTT	CASSQDYNGELFF
.	TRBV7-2	TRBJ2-7	.	TGTGCCAGCAGCTTGATGGGGGCGGGGAGTCACGAGCAGTACTTC	CASSLMGAGSHEQYF
.	TRBV11-3	TRBJ1-2	.	TGTGCCAGCAGCCCCAGGACGGGAGAGCACGCTAACTATGGCTACACCTTC	CASSPRTGEHANYGYTF
.	TRBV9	TRBJ1-2	.	TGTGCCAGCAGCACTGCAAATTACTATGGCTACACCTTC	CASSTANYYGYTF
.	TRBV6-5	TRBJ2-5	.	TGTGCCAGCTCTTTTCGGGAGACCCAGTACTTC	CASSFRETQYF